The clone carrying this T cell receptor (beta chain) was picked up one time. The antigen remains unidentified. J lost 2 bases, V lost 4 bases, and 5 bases had no gene match. Germline V gene sequence: CDR1 SEHNR, CDR2 FQNEAQ (reference sequence). The length of the CDR3 is 15 residues. The sample comes from a study of shared clonotypes between healthy human individuals. The study's findings and limits: A small donor pool kept down the genetic and exposure-history diversity that was represented.

Generated by immunoSEQ multiplex PCR, the TCRdb table keeps only in-frame clones and is missing some. The sample has about 1,900,000 clones, about 95% seen once. Selected positively for CCR7 and CD45RO-negative, naive CD8 cells excluded terminally differentiated effector memory CD45RA+ cells. The source material was naive CD8+ T cells sorted from blood. This receptor was identified in a man aged 18-30 years in good health. This chain links TRBV7-9 with TRBJ2-7; TRBD1 agrees at 10 bases. The CDR3 DNA is TGTGCCAGCAGCTGGACCGGGACAGGGGCCTACGAGCAGTACTTC. Protein product: CASSWTGTGAYEQYF.